These 32 T cell receptor beta chains came from one sample sequenced in a study of control samples from healthy donors and cancer patients. Method: immunoSEQ multiplex PCR; TCRdb's copy keeps in-frame clones and lacks some. The sample lists 60,000 to 85,000 clones; approximately 92% were seen once. Sequences were obtained from blood. The receptors here all came from a woman in her sixties in good health.

The V call is TRBV4-3, the J call TRBJ2-7; D perhaps matches TRBD2 (6 bases). The germline V gene has CDR1 LGHNA and CDR2 YSLEER. The CDR3 has 15 residues. The germline V and J ends were trimmed by 2 bases and 2 bases, with 13 bases remaining between them. CDR3 loop: CASSQFPGGAYEQYF. DNA of the CDR3: TGCGCCAGCAGCCAATTCCCCGGGGGAGCCTACGAGCAGTACTTC.

The gene calls are TRBV7-3 and TRBJ1-2; 8 nucleotides align to TRBD1. This CDR3 region has 16 residues. V was pared by 3 bases and J by 4 bases, with 10 bases of the junction left unmatched. CDR1 and CDR2 from the germline V gene are SGHTA and FQGTGA. CDR3 nucleotides: TGTGCCAGCAGCTTCTCAACCAGGACAGGGTGCTATGGCTACACCTTC. This encodes CASSFSTRTGCYGYTF.

The CDR3 DNA sequence: TGTGCCTGGAGGAGTCCCGGGACAGGGTTTGAGCAGTTCTTC. This gives the protein CAWRSPGTGFEQFF. The J gene is TRBJ2-1, the V gene TRBV30; 9 positions match TRBD1. The CDR3 runs to 14 residues. J gave up 9 bases and V 3 bases, and 9 bases lay outside the gene matches. Germline V lookup: CDR1 GTSNPN, CDR2 SVGIG (reference sequence).

This chain joins TRBV30 and TRBJ2-4; D is ambiguous. The germline V and J ends were trimmed by 2 bases and 5 bases, with 10 bases remaining between them. Germline-derived CDR1 and CDR2 are GTSNPN and SVGIG (reference sequence). The CDR3 sequence is 13 residues long. The CDR3 DNA follows: TGTGCCTGGAGTCTGGGTGCCCAAAACATTCAGTACTTC. Its translation: CAWSLGAQNIQYF.

V gene TRBV4-1 combines with J gene TRBJ2-1, with TRBD2 matching over 11 bases. V lost 1 base and J lost 6; bases outside the gene matches: 5. The CDR3 is made up of 16 amino acids. CDR1 is MGHRA and CDR2 is YSYEKL in the germline V gene. The chain's CDR3 is CASSQATSGGLNEQFF. CDR3 DNA: TGCGCCAGCAGCCAAGCAACTAGCGGGGGACTCAATGAGCAGTTCTTC.

To note about this clone: One end of the junction is discordant with germline, which a read error may explain. The chain links TRBV28 to TRBJ1-4; 8 bases match TRBD1. CDR3 length: 16 amino acids. Per germline, CDR1 MDHEN and CDR2 SYDVKM. The CDR3 spells CASSSTQGAPKEKLFF. In nucleotides, the CDR3 is TGTGCCAGCAGTTCAACTCAGGGGGCGCCTAAAGAAAAACTGTTTTTT.

This rearrangement joins TRBV6-5 to TRBJ1-1; D gene uncertain. Germline V lookup: CDR1 MNHEY, CDR2 SVGAGI. Trimming left V 2 bases short and J 1 base short, with 11 bases between. This CDR3 is 15 amino acids long. CDR3 DNA sequence: TGTGCCAGCAGTTACGATCAGCTCGGGAACACTGAAGCTTTCTTT. It encodes CASSYDQLGNTEAFF.

The J gene is TRBJ1-6, the V gene TRBV3-1 (or the pseudogene TRBV3-2), with D tentatively TRBD1 (6 bases). Trimming shortened V by 1 base and J by 13 bases, and 11 bases separated the two germline ends. CDR3 size: 13 residues. CDR1 LGHDT and CDR2 YNNKEL come from the germline V gene (reference sequence). This CDR3 is CASSQGGGSPLHF. The DNA for the CDR3 is TGTGCCAGCAGCCAAGGTGGGGGCAGTCCCCTCCACTTT.

This clone occurred once. The genes are TRBV2 and TRBJ2-3, with 12 bases aligning to TRBD2. The CDR3 is 15 amino acids. After removal of 5 bases from V and 5 bases from J, the junction contained 5 bases not matched to a gene. CDR1 is SNHLY, CDR2 FYNNEI, per germline. Here the CDR3 DNA reads TGTGCCAGCAGTAGACTAGCGGGAGTACGAGATACGCAGTATTTT. Its translation: CASSRLAGVRDTQYF.

The rearrangement uses TRBV5-1 and TRBJ1-2; weak D call: TRBD1 (5 bases). Trimming shortened V by 4 bases and J by 8 bases, and 12 bases separated the two germline ends. Germline V CDR1 and CDR2: SGHRS, YFSETQ. This CDR3 contains 12 residues. CDR3 DNA: TGCGCCAGCAGCCTGACAGAAGGAGGCTACACCTTC. It yields the protein CASSLTEGGYTF.

The V call is TRBV28, the J call TRBJ1-1; possible D gene TRBD1, 6 bases. In germline, CDR1 is MDHEN, CDR2 SYDVKM. The CDR3 has 12 residues. The germline V and J ends were trimmed by 6 bases and 5 bases, with 10 bases remaining between them. CDR3 sequence reads: CASSHRVTEAFF. The CDR3 nucleotides read TGTGCCAGCAGCCACAGGGTTACTGAAGCTTTCTTT.

This clone was recorded only once. The gene calls are TRBV10-3 and TRBJ1-5; 8 bases fit TRBD1. The junction had 3 bases not matched to a gene; V was cut back by 6 bases and J by 2 bases. The germline gives CDR1 ENHRY, CDR2 SYGVKD. The CDR3 spans 14 residues. DNA for the CDR3: TGTGCCATCAGCTCGGACAGGGGCAATCAGCCCCAGCATTTT. Translation: CAISSDRGNQPQHF.

This chain joins TRBV2 and TRBJ1-2; 8 bases match TRBD1. J gave up 0 bases and V 6 bases, and 3 bases lay outside the gene matches. This CDR3 is built from 14 residues. The V gene's germline CDR1 is SNHLY and CDR2 FYNNEI. This CDR3 is CASRGTGSNYGYTF. The CDR3 DNA follows: TGTGCCAGCAGGGGGACAGGCTCTAACTATGGCTACACCTTC.

This chain joins TRBV7-2 and TRBJ2-2; 12 positions match TRBD2. Germline V lookup: CDR1 SGHTA, CDR2 FQGNSA. Trimming removed 5 bases from V and 6 bases from J; junction bases left unmatched: 10. The CDR3 sequence is 17 residues long. The CDR3 nucleotides read TGTGCCAGCAGCCACCTAGCGGGAGGGTTTTCGTCCGGGGAGCTGTTTTTT. Amino acid sequence: CASSHLAGGFSSGELFF.

This clone appeared a single time. The chain joins TRBV6-5 to TRBJ2-7; the D call may be TRBD1 or TRBD2 (5 bases each). Germline CDR1 is MNHEY and CDR2 is SVGAGI. This CDR3 is 13 amino acids long. The V gene lost 8 bases and the J gene lost 0 bases, with 11 bases spanning the gap. The CDR3 spells CASWDPTSYEQYF. The CDR3 DNA sequence: TGTGCCAGCTGGGACCCTACCTCCTACGAGCAGTACTTC.

The chain uses TRBV18 and TRBJ1-3; maybe TRBD1 (6 bases). This CDR3 contains 17 residues. Germline V CDR1 and CDR2: KGHSH, LQKENI. Trimming pared 2 bases from V and 0 bases from J, leaving 14 bases between. The CDR3 coding sequence is TGTGCCAGCTCACCATCCCCAGGGGTGAGCTCTGGAAACACCATATATTTT. This sequence encodes CASSPSPGVSSGNTIYF.

This clone was seen just once. The V call is TRBV19, the J call TRBJ1-4, with 8 bases lining up with TRBD1. From germline, CDR1 is LNHDA and CDR2 SQIVND (reference sequence). This CDR3 comprises 11 residues. V trimming: 8 bases; J trimming: 10 bases; junction bases outside the gene matches: 3. CDR3 sequence (DNA): TGTGCCAGTGACAGGGGTCGAAAACTGTTTTTT. Translation gives CASDRGRKLFF.

The V and J genes are TRBV6-5 and TRBJ2-7; 7 positions match TRBD2. This CDR3 comprises 14 residues. The trim removed 4 bases at V and 3 bases at J, leaving 6 bases unmatched. Germline V lookup: CDR1 MNHEY, CDR2 SVGAGI. The CDR3 protein is CASSSGTTFYEQYF. The CDR3 DNA reads TGTGCCAGCAGTTCCGGGACTACCTTCTACGAGCAGTACTTC.

Worth noting for this clone: Different DNA sequences within this sample yield the same CDR3. The V call is TRBV11-2, the J call TRBJ2-3, with a tentative D call TRBD1 (5 bases). The V and J ends lost 1 base and 0 bases respectively, with 8 bases between them. The V gene's germline CDR1 is SGHAT and CDR2 FQNNGV. The CDR3 consists of 15 residues. DNA of the CDR3: TGTGCCAGCAGCTTAGGACAGACTAGCACAGATACGCAGTATTTT. Translated, it gives CASSLGQTSTDTQYF.

This rearrangement joins TRBV7-9 to TRBJ2-2; D is uncertain. Germline V gives CDR1 SEHNR, CDR2 FQNEAQ (reference sequence). Trimming left V 1 base short and J 0 bases short, with 6 bases between. This CDR3 is 15 amino acids long. The CDR3 bases are TGTGCCAGCAGCTTAGTCAATTCGAACACCGGGGAGCTGTTTTTT. Translation gives CASSLVNSNTGELFF.

The V call is TRBV28, the J call TRBJ1-4; maybe TRBD1 (5 bases). In germline, CDR1 is MDHEN, CDR2 SYDVKM. V was clipped by 7 bases and J by 6 bases, with 15 bases between them. The CDR3 length is 14 residues. The CDR3 coding sequence is TGTGCCAGCACGAAGAGACAGTCTCATGAAAAACTGTTTTTT. This translates into CASTKRQSHEKLFF.

V gene TRBV18 combines with J gene TRBJ2-7; D is perhaps TRBD1 (5 bases). The V and J ends lost 6 bases and 7 bases respectively, with 19 bases between them. Germline V CDR1 and CDR2: KGHSH, LQKENI. The CDR3 consists of 14 residues. CDR3 sequence (DNA): TGTGCCAGCTCGGCAAGACAGCAGCTTGGGGAGCAGTACTTC. Protein product: CASSARQQLGEQYF.

As regards this clone: A read error may account for a junction end that differs from germline. J is TRBJ1-2 and V is TRBV29-1; 11 bases map to TRBD1. The CDR3 extends over 16 amino acids. Germline lookup yields CDR1 SQVTM and CDR2 ANQGSEA. The CDR3 here is CSAEAGTGGPYYGYTF. CDR3 nucleotides: TGCAGCGCTGAAGCCGGGACAGGGGGGCCCTACTATGGCTACACCTTC.

J is TRBJ1-2 and V is TRBV7-9, with D perhaps matching TRBD1 (6 bases). The V end lost 0 bases, the J end lost 6 bases, and 14 bases lay between the germline ends. The CDR3 has 15 residues. CDR1 and CDR2 from the germline V gene are SEHNR and FQNEAQ (reference sequence). The CDR3 nucleotides read TGTGCCAGCAGCTTAGCGTCTGGGGGGGCTCATGGCTACACCTTC. The encoded protein is CASSLASGGAHGYTF.

V gene TRBV6-5 combines with J gene TRBJ1-3, with D unclear. V was trimmed by 5 bases and J by 0 bases, leaving 11 bases between them. The germline V gene has CDR1 MNHEY and CDR2 SVGAGI. The CDR3 covers 15 residues. CDR3 sequence: CASSTTRSSGNTIYF. The CDR3 coding sequence is TGTGCCAGCAGTACTACGCGGAGCTCTGGAAACACCATATATTTT.

CDR3 nucleotide sequence: TGTGCCAGCTCCCTCCGGGACAGATACTACGAGCAGTACTTC. Amino acids: CASSLRDRYYEQYF. The V and J genes are TRBV19 and TRBJ2-7, with 7 bases fitting TRBD1. CDR3 length: 14 amino acids. CDR1 LNHDA and CDR2 SQIVND come from the germline V gene (reference sequence). The J segment lost 3 bases and the V segment lost 9 bases, leaving 11 bases of the junction unmatched.

This chain links TRBV18 with TRBJ1-5, with D uncertain. The ends were cut back, 5 bases at V and 2 bases at J, with 13 bases in the middle. Germline V lookup: CDR1 KGHSH, CDR2 LQKENI. The CDR3 totals 15 residues. The CDR3 region is CASSEDAGGNQPQHF. The CDR3 DNA sequence: TGTGCCAGCTCAGAGGACGCTGGGGGCAATCAGCCCCAGCATTTT.

The chain is built from TRBV28 and TRBJ2-1; tentatively, D is TRBD2 (6 bases). The CDR3 has 14 residues. Trimming took off 7 bases at V and 3 bases at J, with 13 bases between the two ends. The V gene's germline CDR1 is MDHEN and CDR2 SYDVKM. The CDR3 sequence: CASTSGGVYNEQFF. Written as DNA, the CDR3 is TGTGCCAGCACCTCGGGCGGGGTCTACAATGAGCAGTTCTTC.

This sequence joins TRBV10-2 and TRBJ2-7, with a weak D call TRBD1 (5 bases). Trimming cost V 7 bases and J 5 bases, with 18 bases left between them. The CDR3 covers 14 residues. Germline V gene lookup returns CDR1 WSHSY and CDR2 SAAADI. CDR3 sequence (DNA): TGCGCCAGCATTGCAGGGCCGATCCGAAACGAGCAGTACTTC. Amino acid sequence: CASIAGPIRNEQYF.

The chain combines TRBV7-9 with TRBJ2-7; no definite D call. CDR1 and CDR2 (germline): SEHNR, FQNEAQ (reference sequence). The CDR3 loop spans 15 amino acids. With 2 bases removed from V and 0 bases from J, the gap between germline ends came to 11 bases. The CDR3: CASSLSSGYSYEQYF. For the CDR3, the DNA is TGTGCCAGCAGCTTATCGTCCGGTTACTCCTACGAGCAGTACTTC.

The table lists this clone with a count of one. The chain employs TRBV6-6 and TRBJ2-2; the D is unclear. Per germline, CDR1 MNHNY and CDR2 SVGAGI (reference sequence). Trimming stripped 2 bases from V and 6 bases from J, with 1 base between. This CDR3 comprises 11 residues. The CDR3: CASSYPGELFF. The DNA of the CDR3 is TGTGCCAGCAGTTACCCCGGGGAGCTGTTTTTT.

The chain joins TRBV15 to TRBJ2-5; D is undetermined. The V and J ends lost 0 bases and 2 bases respectively, with 10 bases between them. The CDR3 runs to 15 residues. The germline gives CDR1 LNHNV, CDR2 YYDKDF (reference sequence). The CDR3 sequence: CATSRDQQVQETQYF. CDR3 in DNA: TGTGCCACCAGCAGAGATCAGCAGGTTCAAGAGACCCAGTACTTC.